A selection of T cell receptor beta chains follows, all from one sample in a study of cytomegalovirus exposure and HLA in healthy donors. Profiled with immunoSEQ multiplex PCR; TCRdb holds only in-frame clones, not every one. The data show approximately 100,000 clones, with roughly 80% seen just once and over 15% held by the top ten. Sequencing was done on a sample of PBMCs. These receptor sequences come from a man aged 60 to 75 in good health and CMV-seropositive. Both conserved end residues are part of each CDR3. Each record gives: clone size, V gene, D gene, J gene, CDR3 DNA, CDR3 protein. The D gene is left open where the match is weak. Not all rows give a size; the values are once, few, many and, for expanded clones, a class.

>once|TRBV7-6|TRBD2|TRBJ2-5
TGTGCCAGCATCCAGCGGGGGGGCGCAGAGACCCAGTACTTC
CASIQRGGAETQYF
>once|TRBV28|-|TRBJ1-5
TGTGCCAGCAGTCTGCTGGGGAGAGGACAGCCCCAGCATTTT
CASSLLGRGQPQHF
>-|TRBV2|TRBD2|TRBJ2-1
TGTGCCAGCAGCAAAAGGAGGACTAGCGGCCTTCTCGCAGAAGGCAATGAGCAGTTCTTC
CASSKRRTSGLLAEGNEQFF
>-|TRBV30|TRBD2|TRBJ2-1
TGTGCCTCGCGCGGGGGGGCCAATGAGCAGTTCTTC
CASRGGANEQFF
>-|TRBV18|-|TRBJ2-1
TGTGCCAGCTCACTTATGCGGGGTGAGCAGTTCTTC
CASSLMRGEQFF
>-|TRBV6-5|-|TRBJ2-7
TGTGCCGGCGGCGGAGCAACCTACGAGCAGTACTTC
CAGGGATYEQYF
>-|TRBV6-5|TRBD1|TRBJ1-4
TGTGCCACCAAGACAGGGGGAATTGAAAAACTGTTTTTT
CATKTGGIEKLFF
>-|TRBV5-1|TRBD1|TRBJ2-7
TGCGCCAGCGGGGGGGGACAGGGGAGCGAGCAGTACTTC
CASGGGQGSEQYF
>-|TRBV7-2|TRBD1|TRBJ1-5
TGTGCCAGCAGCCAAGGACAGGGTTCGGCACGGCCCCAGCATTTT
CASSQGQGSARPQHF
>few|TRBV7-2|-|TRBJ2-3
TGTGCCAGCAGGACTACGGATACGCAGTATTTT
CASRTTDTQYF
>once|TRBV5-1|-|TRBJ1-1
TGCGCCAGCAGCTTGCGTGGGGCCGCTGGTGGAACTGAAGCTTTCTTT
CASSLRGAAGGTEAFF
>-|TRBV5-4|-|TRBJ1-1
TGTGCCAGCAGCTTGGAAACCAGGGCGAACACTGAAGCTTTCTTT
CASSLETRANTEAFF
>-|TRBV5-4|-|TRBJ2-3
TGTGCCAGCACCACTGGCCTCCTAGCAGACACAGATACGCAGTATTTT
CASTTGLLADTDTQYF
>-|TRBV11-2|-|TRBJ2-2
TGTGCCAGCAGCTTCGGGGCAGGGGTGACCGGGGAGCTGTTTTTT
CASSFGAGVTGELFF
>-|TRBV29-1|TRBD1|TRBJ1-2
TGCAGCGTTTTTTCCGGGACAGGGAATGGCTACACCTTC
CSVFSGTGNGYTF
>few|TRBV5-1|-|TRBJ1-3
TGCGCCAGCAGCATCCAGGGCTCTGGAAACACCATATATTTT
CASSIQGSGNTIYF
>-|TRBV18|TRBD2|TRBJ2-3
TGTGCCAGCTCACCCATCGGGGGGGTCCGCACAGATACGCAGTATTTT
CASSPIGGVRTDTQYF
>once|TRBV25-1|TRBD1|TRBJ2-1
TGTGCCAGCAGGGAATCAGGACAGGGCTACAATGAGCAGTTCTTC
CASRESGQGYNEQFF
>-|TRBV11-2|TRBD1|TRBJ1-5
TGTGCCAGCAGCTTAGAGACAGGGGGTAATCAGCCCCAGCATTTT
CASSLETGGNQPQHF
>once|TRBV6-4|TRBD2|TRBJ2-1
TGTGCCAGCAGCCGTTGGGCTAGCGGGGGGGGTCTGAGCTCCTACAATGAGCAGTTCTTC
CASSRWASGGGLSSYNEQFF
>-|TRBV7-2|-|TRBJ2-7
TGTGCCAGCAGCCCCCTGAACCTCGGTTCCTACGAGCAGTACTTC
CASSPLNLGSYEQYF
>-|TRBV10-1|-|TRBJ2-3
TGCGCCAGCAGTGAGTCGAAGCAGGAACTGGATACGCAGTATTTT
CASSESKQELDTQYF
>-|TRBV28|TRBD1|TRBJ1-2
TGTGCCAGCCAGGGACAGGGGGGCGTCTATGGCTACACCTTC
CASQGQGGVYGYTF
>-|TRBV9|-|TRBJ1-3
TGTGCCAGCAGCGTAGACGCCGCGGGAAACACCATATATTTT
CASSVDAAGNTIYF
>-|TRBV27|-|TRBJ1-3
TGTGCCAGCAGAGTCAGCGGGTTCCCCGGAAACACCATATATTTT
CASRVSGFPGNTIYF
>-|TRBV7-9|-|TRBJ1-6
TGTGCCAGCAGCTTGGTCGGGGGTTCACCCCTCCACTTT
CASSLVGGSPLHF
>once|TRBV19|-|TRBJ1-1
TGTGCCAGTAGTATAGGCCCAGGGCGCGGGGAGGCTTTCTTT
CASSIGPGRGEAFF
>once|TRBV19|-|TRBJ2-2
TGTGCCAGTAGTACGACAGGGAACACCGGGGAGCTGTTTTTT
CASSTTGNTGELFF
>-|TRBV5-5|-|TRBJ1-4
TGTGCCAGCAGCTTAATCGTCAGGGGCGAGGGGGAAAAACTGTTTTTT
CASSLIVRGEGEKLFF
>-|TRBV13|-|TRBJ1-1
TGTGCCAGCAGCTCCGACAGTAAGATTGCTGAAGCTTTCTTT
CASSSDSKIAEAFF
>-|TRBV5-1|TRBD2|TRBJ2-7
TGCGCCAGCAGCTTGGGCGGGGGCGAGCAGTACTTC
CASSLGGGEQYF
>-|TRBV7-9|TRBD1|TRBJ1-5
TGTGCCAGCAGCCCCGACGCCGGGACAGGACTTCAGCCCCAGCATTTT
CASSPDAGTGLQPQHF
>-|TRBV7-9|TRBD1|TRBJ2-7
TGTGCCAGCAGCTCAGGGACAGGGGAGTACGAGCAGTACTTC
CASSSGTGEYEQYF
>once|TRBV5-1|-|TRBJ2-2
TGCGCCAGCAGCTTGGTTTCAGGCACCGGGGAGCTGTTTTTT
CASSLVSGTGELFF
>-|TRBV7-9|TRBD1|TRBJ1-5
TGTGCCAGCAGCGCGGGACAGGGGAATCAGCCCCAGCATTTT
CASSAGQGNQPQHF
>-|TRBV9|-|TRBJ1-2
TGTGCCAGCAGCGTAGCTGGTTTGGACAGAGAGGCGGGCTACACCTTC
CASSVAGLDREAGYTF
>-|TRBV6-5|-|TRBJ2-2
TGTGCCAGCAGTGCGCTTAGCGAGACCGGGGAGCTGTTTTTT
CASSALSETGELFF
>-|TRBV15|-|TRBJ2-3
TGTGCCACCACCCCCGACGGGGGATCCGTAGATACGCAGTATTTT
CATTPDGGSVDTQYF
>-|TRBV11-1|-|TRBJ2-1
TGTGCCAGCAGCGCACAGGGTGCCGGCAATGAGCAGTTCTTC
CASSAQGAGNEQFF
>-|TRBV7-8|TRBD1|TRBJ2-7
TGTGCCAGCAGCTTGGGACAGGGGGCTGCCGAGCAGTACTTC
CASSLGQGAAEQYF
>few|TRBV2|TRBD1|TRBJ1-1
TGTGCCAGAAACAGGGGGAGGAACACTGAAGCTTTCTTT
CARNRGRNTEAFF
>-|TRBV28|TRBD2|TRBJ2-4
TGTGCCAGCAAGGAGCGGGGGGGTGTAAACATTCAGTACTTC
CASKERGGVNIQYF
>-|TRBV30|-|TRBJ1-2
TGTGCCTGGAGTGTACAACTAGGGAACTATGGCTACACCTTC
CAWSVQLGNYGYTF
>few|TRBV30|TRBD2|TRBJ2-3
TGTGCCTGGAGTGTCGGGACTAGCGGAGGCCCTAGCACAGATACGCAGTATTTT
CAWSVGTSGGPSTDTQYF
>-|TRBV2|-|TRBJ2-5
TGTGCCAGCAGTGAAGCTTCGACGGGTGAGCAGTACTTC
CASSEASTGEQYF
>few|TRBV5-1|-|TRBJ2-6
TGCGCCAGCAGCTTACGGGATGGGGCCAACGTCCTGACTTTC
CASSLRDGANVLTF
>-|TRBV10-2|-|TRBJ2-2
TGCGCCAGCAGGGAAGCGTTGAACACCGGGGAGCTGTTTTTT
CASREALNTGELFF
>-|TRBV27|-|TRBJ2-2
TGTGCCAGCACCAAAGACGAGGTTTACGGGGAGCTGTTTTTT
CASTKDEVYGELFF
>-|TRBV5-1|-|TRBJ1-5
TGCGCCAGCACCAATAGCAATCAGCCCCAGCATTTT
CASTNSNQPQHF
>-|TRBV27|-|TRBJ1-2
TGTGCCAGCAGTCCATTGCCAGGAACGGACGAGGGTGGCTACACCTTC
CASSPLPGTDEGGYTF
>few|TRBV7-9|TRBD2|TRBJ2-1
TGTGCCAGCAGCTCCGGACTAGCGCCTAGGGAGTTCTTC
CASSSGLAPREFF
>-|TRBV12-5|TRBD2|TRBJ2-1
TGTGCTAGTGGTTGGGGACTAGCCCCCTTCTTC
CASGWGLAPFF
>once|TRBV6-5|TRBD1|TRBJ2-7
TGTGCCAGCAGTTACTCGCGACAGGGCGGTTACGAGCAGTACTTC
CASSYSRQGGYEQYF
>-|TRBV5-1|TRBD1|TRBJ1-2
TGCGCCAGCAGCTTGGGGCAGGGGGACTATGGCTACACCTTC
CASSLGQGDYGYTF
>-|TRBV6-4|TRBD1|TRBJ2-7
TGTGCCAGCGGAGACAGGGGTCTACCACCAACTTTCTACGAGCAGTACTTC
CASGDRGLPPTFYEQYF
>few|TRBV10-2|-|TRBJ2-7
TGCGCCAGCAGTACTGGTCGGTACGAGCAGTACTTC
CASSTGRYEQYF
>-|TRBV15|TRBD1|TRBJ1-2
TGTGCCACCAGCAGCCAGACGACAGGGCCAGACAGCGGCTACACCTTC
CATSSQTTGPDSGYTF
>-|TRBV27|TRBD2|TRBJ2-7
TGTGCCAGCCATAGAGCGGGGGGGTACGAGCAGTACTTC
CASHRAGGYEQYF
>once|TRBV7-9|TRBD2|TRBJ2-1
TGTGCCAGCAGCTTACGCTCGGCTAGCGGGGGGGCAAGCGAGCAGTTCTTC
CASSLRSASGGASEQFF
>-|TRBV19|-|TRBJ1-1
TGTGCCAGTAGCGCCGAGAAGAACACTGAAGCTTTCTTT
CASSAEKNTEAFF